Listed below are T cell receptor beta chains from one sample, sequenced in a study of response to subunit inactivated influenza vaccine. In TCRdb, the RT-PCR reads were re-called with MiXCR into one record per CDR3 protein. The table includes more than 450,000 distinct CDR3 sequences, about 11% detected once. Sequencing used PBMCs from blood, obtained on the day of vaccination. All receptors derive from a man between 45 and 60 years old who received an inactivated influenza vaccine. CDR3s include the opening cysteine and the closing phenylalanine or tryptophan. The D gene is left open where the match is weak. Size values are once, few and many counts, or a class for expanded clones, and some rows have none.

j_call v_call d_call clone_size cdr3_nt cdr3_aa
TRBJ2-1 TRBV29-1 TRBD2 - TGCAGCGTTAAACCCGGGACTAGTTCCTACAATGAGCAGTTCTTC CSVKPGTSSYNEQFF
TRBJ2-3 TRBV9 - few TGTGCCAGCAGCGTGGGGGGAGTGGGTACAGATACGCAGTATTTT CASSVGGVGTDTQYF
TRBJ1-2 TRBV20-1 - few TGCAGTGCCAGAAACACAAAGGGGGGTACCCTTAACTATGGCTACACCTTC CSARNTKGGTLNYGYTF
TRBJ2-5 TRBV7-9 - many TGTGCCAGCAGCTTTATCTCTTTGGAGACCCAGTACTTC CASSFISLETQYF
TRBJ2-7 TRBV28 TRBD2 few TGTGCCAGCAGTCGGGGAGGGTCCACCTACGAGCAGTACTTC CASSRGGSTYEQYF
TRBJ1-4 TRBV7-2 - - TGTGCCAGCAGCTGGTCGGCCTCCCCTGGTGAAAAACTGTTTTTT CASSWSASPGEKLFF
TRBJ2-7 TRBV6-1 - few TGTGCCAGCAGCCACATGACAGGTTTTGGAGAGCAGTACTTC CASSHMTGFGEQYF
TRBJ2-7 TRBV10-3 - few TGTGCCATCAGTGAGGGCAGCCCGGGGGAGCAGTACTTC CAISEGSPGEQYF
TRBJ2-6 TRBV13 - few TGTGCCAGCAGCTTAGGCCTTTACAGTCTGGGACCGGGTCGGGTCCTGACTTTC CASSLGLYSLGPGRVLTF
TRBJ2-7 TRBV20-1 TRBD1 - TGCAGTGCTGCCCCGGCGACAGGGGACTACGAGCAGTACTTC CSAAPATGDYEQYF
TRBJ1-2 TRBV18 TRBD1 - TGTGCCAGCTCACGGACAGGGGGCTTTGGCTACACCTTC CASSRTGGFGYTF
TRBJ2-7 TRBV9 TRBD1 - TGTGCCAGCAGCGTCTCGACAGGGGCCTACGAGCAGTACTTC CASSVSTGAYEQYF
TRBJ1-1 TRBV6-5 - few TGTGCCAGCAGTTACTTTTTGGGCACTGAAGCTTTCTTT CASSYFLGTEAFF
TRBJ2-7 TRBV7-2 - many TGTGCCAGCAGCTTAGTTCCCCTTGTCGAGCAGTACTTC CASSLVPLVEQYF
TRBJ1-1 TRBV7-9 - few TGTGCCAGCACTCGAAGAGCGGCAGGGGAGAACACTGAAGCTTTCTTT CASTRRAAGENTEAFF
TRBJ2-5 TRBV27 - - TGTGCCAGCAAGGGACGGCAAGAGACCCAGTACTTC CASKGRQETQYF
TRBJ2-1 TRBV20-1 TRBD1 - TGCAGTGCTAGAGATGGGACAGGGCGTAATGAGCAGTTCTTC CSARDGTGRNEQFF
TRBJ2-5 TRBV29-1 TRBD2 few TGCAGCGTTGTTTTGGGGGGGACTCGAGGCGAGACCCAGTACTTC CSVVLGGTRGETQYF
TRBJ2-3 TRBV6-2/TRBV6-3 - few TGTGCCAGCAGTTATATAGATACGCAGTATTTT CASSYIDTQYF
TRBJ2-3 TRBV5-8 TRBD2 few TGTGCCAGCAGCGCCGGACTAGCGGGGGGCCTTGATACGCAGTATTTT CASSAGLAGGLDTQYF
TRBJ2-3 TRBV5-1 - few TGCGCCAGCGCCCTCGATGTCCAAGATACGCAGTATTTT CASALDVQDTQYF
TRBJ2-5 TRBV25-1 - few TGTGCCAGCAGCTTTCGAACTCTTAGCAAGAGAGAAGAGACCCAGTACTTC CASSFRTLSKREETQYF
TRBJ2-7 TRBV12-3/TRBV12-4 TRBD1 few TGTGCCAGCAGTGGGACAGGGGGCTACTACGAGCAGTACTTC CASSGTGGYYEQYF
TRBJ2-3 TRBV28 TRBD2 few TGTGCCAGCAGTTTAGAAGCGGGAGGGCCGAGTACAGATACGCAGTATTTT CASSLEAGGPSTDTQYF
TRBJ2-1 TRBV4-1 - few TGCGCCAGCAGCCGGGGTGGGGGGGGCCCATACAATGAGCAGTTCTTC CASSRGGGGPYNEQFF
TRBJ1-1 TRBV6-5 - few TGTGCCAGCAGTTACGACGGGGAGATCACTGAAGCTTTCTTT CASSYDGEITEAFF
TRBJ1-1 TRBV6-5 - many TGTGCCAGCAGTTACCAGAGGAACACTGAAGCTTTCTTT CASSYQRNTEAFF